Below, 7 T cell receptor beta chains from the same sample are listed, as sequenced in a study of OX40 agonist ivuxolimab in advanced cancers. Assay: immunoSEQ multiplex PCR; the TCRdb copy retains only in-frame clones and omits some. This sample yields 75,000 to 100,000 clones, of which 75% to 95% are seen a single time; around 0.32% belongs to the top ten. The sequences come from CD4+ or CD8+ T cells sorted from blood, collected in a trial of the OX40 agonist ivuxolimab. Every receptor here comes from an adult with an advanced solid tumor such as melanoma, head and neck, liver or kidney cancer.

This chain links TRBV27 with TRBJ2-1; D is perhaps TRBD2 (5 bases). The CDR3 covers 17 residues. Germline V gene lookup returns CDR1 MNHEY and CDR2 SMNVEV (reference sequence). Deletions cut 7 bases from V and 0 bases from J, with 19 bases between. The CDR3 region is CASKFRGRMSSYNEQFF. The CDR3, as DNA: TGTGCCAGCAAATTCCGAGGGCGGATGAGCTCCTACAATGAGCAGTTCTTC.

The CDR3 protein is CASSLGLRPGAGDEQFF. As DNA, the CDR3 is TGTGCCAGCAGCTTAGGTCTTCGCCCGGGAGCCGGGGATGAGCAGTTCTTC. This chain links TRBV7-9 with TRBJ2-1, with D possibly being TRBD2 (6 bases). The CDR3 length is 17 residues. Per the germline V gene, CDR1 is SEHNR and CDR2 is FQNEAQ (reference sequence). The V end was cut by 1 base, the J end by 8 bases, with 21 bases between.

In DNA form, the CDR3 reads TGTGCCAGCAGCTTAGCAGGGGGGGCATCTGGAAACACCATATATTTT. Translated, it gives CASSLAGGASGNTIYF. V is TRBV7-8 and J is TRBJ1-3; TRBD1 might be the D (6 bases). In germline, CDR1 is SGHVS, CDR2 FQNEAQ. Trimming pared 0 bases from V and 1 base from J, leaving 10 bases between. The CDR3 is 16 amino acids.

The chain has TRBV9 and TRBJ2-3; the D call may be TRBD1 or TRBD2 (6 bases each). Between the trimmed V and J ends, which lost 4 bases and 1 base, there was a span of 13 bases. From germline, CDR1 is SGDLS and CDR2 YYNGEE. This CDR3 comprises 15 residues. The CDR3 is CASSIQGGGTDTQYF. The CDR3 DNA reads TGTGCCAGCAGCATACAGGGAGGAGGCACAGATACGCAGTATTTT.

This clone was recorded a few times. The CDR3 DNA reads as TGTGCCAGCAGCTTAGCCCCGAGGGGACTAGGGACAGATACGCAGTATTTT. Encoded protein: CASSLAPRGLGTDTQYF. This chain connects TRBV7-7 to TRBJ2-3, with TRBD2 matching over 8 bases. There are 17 residues in the CDR3. J gave up 3 bases and V 0 bases, and 8 bases lay outside the gene matches. From germline, CDR1 is SSHAT and CDR2 FNYEAQ (reference sequence).

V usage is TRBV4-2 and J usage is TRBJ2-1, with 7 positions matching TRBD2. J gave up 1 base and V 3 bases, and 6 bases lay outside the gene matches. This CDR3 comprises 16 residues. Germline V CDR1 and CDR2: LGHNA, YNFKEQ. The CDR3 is CASSHGGSGSYNEQFF. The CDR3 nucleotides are TGTGCCAGCAGCCACGGGGGGAGCGGTTCCTACAATGAGCAGTTCTTC.

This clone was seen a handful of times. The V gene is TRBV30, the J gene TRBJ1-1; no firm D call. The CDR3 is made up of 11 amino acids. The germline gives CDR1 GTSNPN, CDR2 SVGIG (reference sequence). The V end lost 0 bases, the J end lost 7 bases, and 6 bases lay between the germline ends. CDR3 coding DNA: TGTGCCTGGAGTGTAAGGTATGAAGCTTTCTTT. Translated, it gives CAWSVRYEAFF.